The sequence of this T cell receptor (beta chain) was determined in a study of vaccination and CD4 T cells after COVID-19 (dated by TCRdb to about 2022). Notes on the research overall: Convalescent patients had a positive SARS-CoV-2 result on nasal swab PCR, and of these patients, nine had mild disease and one had severe disease. The convalescent cohort comprised six males and four females, including two Hispanic individuals, seven Caucasians, two Asians and one multiracial person. Each participant got two doses of either the Pfizer-BioNTech BNT162b2 vaccine (n=8) or the Moderna mRNA-1273 vaccine (n=2). Post-COVID blood samples from convalescent patients were collected a median of 101 days after diagnosis, with a range of 35 to 161 days. Post-vaccine blood samples were obtained a median of about 77 days after the second vaccine dose, with a range of roughly 12 to 250 days. The cultures were stimulated with overlapping spike peptide pools from SARS-CoV-2 and from the common cold coronaviruses HCoV-NL63, HCoV-OC43 and HCoV-229E. Control cultures received a CEFX viral epitope pool as the positive control, an HIV-1 Nef peptide pool as the negative control, or no peptide. The spike-specific CD4+ TCR repertoire was compared before and after mRNA vaccination in approximately ten COVID-19 convalescent patients and a handful of infection-naive healthy vaccine recipients.

Libraries were built with PCR. At the Johns Hopkins FTIC core, DNA from the cultured CD4+ T cells underwent TCR sequencing with the Oncomine TCR Beta short-read assay. Genomic DNA was extracted from the cultured CD4+ T cells with the QIAamp micro DNA kit. Oncomine TCR Beta libraries from cultured CD4+ T cells were pooled using unique dual indexes and sequenced on an Illumina iSeq 100. The source study handled its data this way. Non-productive sequences were removed, and CDR3s that did not start with C, did not end with F or W, or were shorter than 7 amino acids were discarded. The MANAFEST web application was used to identify antigen-specific clonotypes by comparing peptide-stimulated wells against reference wells and other culture wells. To be called positive, a clone needed an FDR below 0.05, an odds ratio above 5, and a productive frequency above 0.1% in at least two of three replicate wells. A clonotype was classed as cross-reactive if the clonotype showed significant expansion both in SARS-CoV-2 spike wells and in at least one common cold coronavirus spike condition. Using R version 3.6.1, CDR3 homology was evaluated through Levenshtein distances (stringdist) along with unrooted phylogenetic trees (ape). TCRdb applied fastp at Q25 and MiXCR to the public reads, then kept only in-frame beta chains. Duplicate CDR3 protein sequences are folded into a single record with the most common DNA and genes. In this record, the V and J calls reflect TCRdb's handling and not the investigators' own analysis. Present in this sample are some 12,000 distinct CDR3 sequences, around 53% of which were seen just once. The ten largest clones capture over 10% of the sample.

Notes on this clonotype: The antigen it recognizes is unknown. Base qualities were left out, and no much larger clone turns up one base away.

The paper's findings and limits, for the study overall: In convalescent patients, nearly all vaccine-specific clones (304 of 307) were found to be mono-reactive for SARS-CoV-2 spike rather than cross-reactive with common cold coronaviruses. Among convalescent patients, a median about 86% of the SARS-CoV-2-reactive clones seen after vaccination appeared only after vaccination, which suggests priming specific to the vaccine. Only a relatively small number of convalescent patients were included in the study, and early timepoints following natural infection were not analyzed. The median count of SARS-CoV-2-reactive clonotypes went up from approximately 22 after infection to around 38 after vaccination, although the change was not significant.

This specimen's treatment or condition label, interpreted: approximately nine-day PBMC culture with coronavirus spike peptide pools or control peptides (ViraFEST assay). The study used the ViraFEST assay, which expanded antigen-specific T cells with peptide pools and then identified expanded clonotypes by TCR sequencing. The positive SARS-CoV-2 PCR tests of the convalescent patients were dated from March to December 2020, before the Alpha, Beta and Delta variants emerged in the United States. PBMCs were cultured at around 2 million per well in IMDM supplemented with roughly 5% human AB serum and around 10 IU/ml IL-2, with 9.5 to 10 ug/ml peptide pools added. On days 3 and 7, half of the culture medium was replaced with fresh IL-2-containing medium. After around 10 days of culture, CD4+ T cells were isolated by negative selection with the EasySep CD4+ T cell isolation kit. Ficoll-Paque Plus gradient centrifugation was used to isolate PBMCs from whole blood, and the isolated PBMCs were then either used fresh or cryopreserved at -140C. Each culture condition was generally run in triplicate wells.

The CDR1 and CDR2 encoded by the germline V gene (reference sequence) are DFQATT and SNEGSKA. Its CDR3 holds 14 amino acids, cysteine through phenylalanine. The entry retains the CDR3 DNA only, 42 bases that are in frame from base 1. Cut back by 5 bases and 4 bases, the V and J ends lie 14 bases apart. The source of this sequence is a human donor who had recovered from COVID-19. The sample consisted of CD4+ T cells from blood, cultured in vitro. The chain is assembled from TRBV20-1 and TRBJ2-2; the D segment could be TRBD2, given 5 matching bases. This receptor has the CDR3 CSALGWAGTGELFF. The nucleotide sequence reads TGCAGTGCTTTAGGGTGGGCGGGCACCGGGGAGCTGTTTTTT.